This T cell receptor beta chain was recorded in a study of CXCR3-negative and CXCR3-positive naive CD8 T cells. Study as a whole: The study obtained roughly 130 million TRB reads, about 1.5 +/- 0.3 million per library.

This CDR3 contains 15 residues. The study's findings and limits: It was found that naive subsets had comparable surface CD5, and TCR strength was inferred from TRB CDR3 properties. The TRB CDR3s that CXCR3-positive naive cells carried were more hydrophobic than those of CXCR3-negative naive cells. Naive CXCR3-negative and CXCR3-positive cells had similar TRBV-TRBJ usage; memory differed.

In the case of this clonotype: Its antigen is still unknown.

UMI-labeled 5' RACE yielded the TRB cDNA libraries. TCRdb reprocessed the 5' RACE reads, keeping one entry per CDR3 protein, no DNA. The table lists about 39,000 distinct CDR3 sequences, with approximately 1.4% in the top ten. Sequencing input: naive CXCR3- CD8+ T cells from blood. The subset was: CD45RO-CCR7+CD27+CD95- naive CD8+ T cells lacking CXCR3 (TNR3-). This clonotype originated in a human donor in good health. Some clones in this sample may be carry-over from other donors' samples. This chain uses TRBV12-3 or TRBV12-4 with TRBJ1-1. CDR3 amino acids: CASSLATGGDTEAFF.